This T cell receptor (beta chain) was recorded in a study of early T cells in non-severe SARS-CoV-2 infection. Across the whole study: It was bulk RNA from unsorted whole blood that was sequenced, and the chains were unpaired. General study findings and limits: Reliance on VDJdb matching favored anti-spike CD8 responses; private and CD4 specificities were missed.

cDNA molecules, individually, were tagged with unique molecular identifiers. TCRdb reanalysed the 5' RACE reads using MiXCR and keeps one entry per CDR3 protein. The sample lists 50,000 to 60,000 distinct CDR3 sequences; under 15% were seen once. The germline V gene has CDR1 MNHEY and CDR2 SVGAGI. Trimming removed 6 bases from V and 5 bases from J, with 8 bases in between. There are 12 residues in the CDR3. This clonotype showed up many times. Antigen: not known. This receptor was identified in an adult who was a healthcare worker with PCR-confirmed SARS-CoV-2 infection or an uninfected control (not recorded which). The rearrangement uses TRBV6-5 and TRBJ2-1; D not resolved. Specimen: whole blood. The chain's CDR3 is CASSPSHNEQFF. The CDR3 nucleotides are TGTGCCAGCAGCCCTAGTCACAATGAGCAGTTCTTC.